These 28 T cell receptor beta chains were sequenced from one sample in a study of high-grade serous ovarian cancer treatment subgroups. Measured with immunoSEQ multiplex PCR; TCRdb has only the in-frame clones, and not every one. The sample lists about 28,000 clones; around 84% were seen once. Tumor samples were taken before definitive surgery or chemotherapy. Specimen: tumor tissue. These receptors were collected from a human donor with high-grade serous ovarian cancer.

The chain links TRBV18 to TRBJ2-5; 8 nucleotides agree with TRBD1. With V trimmed by 3 bases and J by 5 bases, 8 bases remained unmatched. The germline V gene encodes CDR1 KGHSH and CDR2 LQKENI. This CDR3 contains 15 residues. The CDR3 loop is CASSPDRAAGETQYF. CDR3 in DNA: TGTGCCAGCTCACCGGACAGGGCGGCGGGGGAGACCCAGTACTTC.

The chain combines TRBV6-5 with TRBJ2-7, with 7 bases identical to TRBD1. The CDR3 consists of 14 residues. V lost 4 bases and J lost 0; bases outside the gene matches: 3. Per germline, CDR1 MNHEY and CDR2 SVGAGI. CDR3 amino acids: CASSSGTASYEQYF. The CDR3 DNA sequence: TGTGCCAGCAGTTCCGGGACAGCCTCCTACGAGCAGTACTTC.

The V gene is TRBV28, the J gene TRBJ2-7; 9 nucleotides match TRBD2. The CDR3 has 14 amino acids. Germline CDR1 reads MDHEN; CDR2 reads SYDVKM. The V gene end was trimmed by 6 bases and the J gene end by 2 bases; junction bases not matched to a gene: 5. This CDR3 is CASRGASGTYEQYF. The CDR3 region has the DNA TGTGCCAGCAGGGGGGCTAGCGGGACCTACGAGCAGTACTTC. Using reference TRBV28 and TRBJ2-7 for the parts outside the CDR3, the full variable domain is DVKVTQSSRYLVKRTGEKVFLECVQDMDHENMFWYRQDPGLGLRLIYFSYDVKMKEKGDIPEGYSVSREKKERFSLILESASTNQTSMYLCASRGASGTYEQYFGPGTRLTVT.

This rearrangement joins TRBV6-1 to TRBJ1-5, with D maybe TRBD1 (5 bases). Trimming cost V 10 bases and J 2 bases, with 15 bases left between them. The CDR3 runs to 14 residues. Germline CDR1 reads MNHNS; CDR2 reads SASEGT. The CDR3 sequence: CATNLQVGNQPQHF. DNA for the CDR3: TGTGCCACCAATCTACAGGTGGGCAATCAGCCCCAGCATTTT.

This rearrangement joins TRBV7-9 to TRBJ2-7; D is unresolved. The germline V gene has CDR1 SEHNR and CDR2 FQNEAQ (reference sequence). Trimming took 3 bases from V and 2 from J, leaving 11 bases between them. This CDR3 has 14 residues. Written as DNA, the CDR3 is TGTGCCAGCAGCTTGACCCTTGGGACCTACGAGCAGTACTTC. Protein: CASSLTLGTYEQYF.

The chain links TRBV28 to TRBJ2-3; 11 bases map to TRBD2. V shed 3 bases, J shed 6 bases, and the junction held 14 bases outside the gene matches. This CDR3 is 18 amino acids long. Germline V lookup: CDR1 MDHEN, CDR2 SYDVKM. The CDR3 reads CASSLGYRSGREGDTQYF. As DNA, the CDR3 is TGTGCCAGCAGTTTGGGGTACCGTAGCGGGAGGGAGGGGGATACGCAGTATTTT. Based on the CDR3 plus reference TRBV28 and TRBJ2-3, the full variable domain is DVKVTQSSRYLVKRTGEKVFLECVQDMDHENMFWYRQDPGLGLRLIYFSYDVKMKEKGDIPEGYSVSREKKERFSLILESASTNQTSMYLCASSLGYRSGREGDTQYFGPGTRLTVL.

The V call is TRBV7-2, the J call TRBJ2-1; no reliable D call. CDR1 and CDR2 (germline): SGHTA, FQGNSA. The CDR3 is 14 residues long. Between the trimmed V and J ends, which lost 3 bases and 3 bases, there was a span of 9 bases. The CDR3 region has the DNA TGTGCCAGCAGCTTGGGTCGCGGCTACAATGAGCAGTTCTTC. Translated, it gives CASSLGRGYNEQFF.

The J gene is TRBJ2-1, the V gene TRBV19; D perhaps matches TRBD1 (6 bases). The CDR3 spans 16 residues. From germline, CDR1 is LNHDA and CDR2 SQIVND (reference sequence). Between the trimmed V and J ends, which lost 2 bases and 7 bases, there was a span of 18 bases. As DNA, the CDR3 is TGTGCCAGTAGTATAATGTTAACAGGGATGGGGAATGAGCAGTTCTTC. Protein sequence: CASSIMLTGMGNEQFF.

This chain links TRBV5-1 with TRBJ2-5; TRBD1 matches at 7 bases. CDR1 is SGHRS, CDR2 YFSETQ, per germline. The V segment lost 4 bases and the J segment 4 bases; nucleotides outside the gene matches: 7. The CDR3 spans 14 residues. CDR3 sequence: CASSRGQAGETQYF. DNA of the CDR3: TGCGCCAGCAGCCGAGGACAGGCAGGAGAGACCCAGTACTTC.

V and J are TRBV28 and TRBJ2-1; 12 bases agree with TRBD1. V dropped 6 bases and J dropped 9; count of bases not matched to a gene: 9. The CDR3 length is 15 residues. CDR1 is MDHEN and CDR2 is SYDVKM in the germline V gene. CDR3 DNA sequence: TGTGCCAGCAGGTCCGGGACAGGGGGCTTGGGTGAGCAGTTCTTC. The encoded protein is CASRSGTGGLGEQFF.

This chain connects TRBV28 to TRBJ2-7; TRBD1 matches 10 bases. This CDR3 contains 14 residues. CDR1 and CDR2 from the germline V gene are MDHEN and SYDVKM. With 2 bases clipped from V and 4 bases from J, the junction kept 2 bases outside the gene matches. The CDR3 bases are TGTGCCAGCAGTTTACGACAGGGGGCGTACGAGCAGTACTTC. This codes for CASSLRQGAYEQYF. Full variable domain (rest looked up from reference TRBV28 and TRBJ2-7): DVKVTQSSRYLVKRTGEKVFLECVQDMDHENMFWYRQDPGLGLRLIYFSYDVKMKEKGDIPEGYSVSREKKERFSLILESASTNQTSMYLCASSLRQGAYEQYFGPGTRLTVT.

The chain couples TRBV28 to TRBJ1-1; 9 bases are a match to TRBD1. V lost 6 bases and J lost 5; bases outside the gene matches: 16. The CDR3 totals 17 residues. Germline V gene lookup returns CDR1 MDHEN and CDR2 SYDVKM. Here the CDR3 DNA reads TGTGCCAGCAGATCCCCCGGGACAGGGTGGATCGGGACTGAAGCTTTCTTT. Translating it yields CASRSPGTGWIGTEAFF. Variable domain in full (rest from reference TRBV28 and TRBJ1-1): DVKVTQSSRYLVKRTGEKVFLECVQDMDHENMFWYRQDPGLGLRLIYFSYDVKMKEKGDIPEGYSVSREKKERFSLILESASTNQTSMYLCASRSPGTGWIGTEAFFGQGTRLTVV.

This clone was found once. The J gene is TRBJ2-6, the V gene TRBV19, with TRBD2 identical over 7 bases. Germline trimming cut 1 base from V and 0 bases from J; bases unmatched to any gene: 3. The CDR3 totals 17 residues. Per the germline V gene, CDR1 is LNHDA and CDR2 is SQIVND (reference sequence). CDR3 sequence: CASSIGAGPSGANVLTF. In nucleotides, the CDR3 is TGTGCCAGTAGTATAGGAGCGGGGCCCTCTGGGGCCAACGTCCTGACTTTC.

The chain links TRBV7-9 to TRBJ2-7; 11 nucleotides align to TRBD2. CDR3 length equals 15 residues. After removal of 5 bases from V and 2 bases from J, the junction contained 5 bases not matched to a gene. Germline V gene data show CDR1 as SEHNR and CDR2 as FQNEAQ (reference sequence). CDR3 region: CASSLLAGAAYEQYF. The CDR3 nucleotides are TGTGCCAGCAGCCTACTAGCGGGAGCCGCCTACGAGCAGTACTTC.

This rearrangement joins TRBV5-6 to TRBJ1-3, with 7 bases fitting TRBD1. The CDR3 length is 14 residues. The V gene end was trimmed by 4 bases and the J gene end by 6 bases; junction bases not matched to a gene: 7. Germline loops: CDR1 SGHDT, CDR2 YYEEEE. The CDR3 DNA follows: TGTGCCAGCAGCATCGGGACAGTAAAAAACACCATATATTTT. Translation gives CASSIGTVKNTIYF.

The genes are TRBV29-1 and TRBJ1-5, with D possibly matching TRBD1 (5 bases). The V gene lost 4 bases and the J gene lost 5 bases, with 9 bases spanning the gap. The CDR3 length is 12 residues. Germline V CDR1 and CDR2: SQVTM, ANQGSEA. The CDR3 protein is CSVAGSDQPQHF. The CDR3 DNA follows: TGCAGCGTTGCAGGGTCGGATCAGCCCCAGCATTTT.

This chain links TRBV27 with TRBJ1-4; 7 bases agree with TRBD1. V shed 2 bases, J shed 8 bases, and the junction held 8 bases outside the gene matches. CDR1 and CDR2 (germline): MNHEY, SMNVEV (reference sequence). The CDR3 totals 15 residues. The CDR3 DNA reads TGTGCCAGCAGTTTAACACGACGGGACAGCGAAAAACTGTTTTTT. Its protein is CASSLTRRDSEKLFF.

The V call is TRBV18, the J call TRBJ2-4; no firm D call. V gave up 2 bases and J gave up 5 bases, with 10 bases separating them. CDR1 is KGHSH and CDR2 is LQKENI in the germline V gene. The length of the CDR3 is 14 residues. The CDR3 coding sequence is TGTGCCAGCTCACCAAGCCCCGCCCAAAACATTCAGTACTTC. Protein: CASSPSPAQNIQYF.

The chain uses TRBV10-3 and TRBJ1-1, with D hard to call. The V gene's germline CDR1 is ENHRY and CDR2 SYGVKD. V was shortened by 10 bases and J by 1 base, with 10 bases between the two germline ends. The CDR3 runs to 12 residues. CDR3 DNA sequence: TGTGCCACACAAGGGCAGAACACTGAAGCTTTCTTT. This encodes CATQGQNTEAFF.

The J gene is TRBJ2-5, the V gene TRBV4-1; the D gene is possibly TRBD2 (7 bases). The germline gives CDR1 MGHRA, CDR2 YSYEKL. Trimming took 2 bases from V and 4 from J, leaving 17 bases between them. This CDR3 region has 16 residues. The CDR3 is CASSQPKGGGAETQYF. The CDR3 DNA reads as TGCGCCAGCAGCCAACCCAAGGGAGGGGGGGCAGAGACCCAGTACTTC.

The rearrangement uses TRBV10-3 and TRBJ1-5, with D perhaps TRBD1 (5 bases). Deletions cut 2 bases from V and 4 bases from J, with 9 bases between. This CDR3 is built from 14 residues. Per the germline V gene, CDR1 is ENHRY and CDR2 is SYGVKD. The CDR3 DNA reads TGTGCCATCAGTGAGCTGGGGGTAAATCAGCCCCAGCATTTT. The encoded protein is CAISELGVNQPQHF.

The genes are TRBV30 and TRBJ2-1, with D unresolved. Trimming removed 8 bases at V and 9 bases at J, with 14 bases between. The V gene's germline CDR1 is GTSNPN and CDR2 SVGIG (reference sequence). This CDR3 is built from 11 residues. CDR3 loop: CAHTSGTEQFF. The CDR3 DNA reads as TGTGCCCATACCTCGGGTACTGAGCAGTTCTTC.

J is TRBJ2-7 and V is TRBV10-3; a weak D match, TRBD1 (5 bases). The V end lost 2 bases, the J end lost 6 bases, and 11 bases lay between the germline ends. The CDR3 has 13 amino acids. Germline values: CDR1 ENHRY, CDR2 SYGVKD. The CDR3 sequence: CAISENLGREQYF. The CDR3 DNA reads TGTGCCATCAGTGAGAACCTGGGGCGCGAGCAGTACTTC.

The chain has TRBV6-1 and TRBJ2-7; 7 nucleotides align to TRBD2. Germline CDR1 and CDR2: MNHNS and SASEGT. This CDR3 has 14 amino acids. J was trimmed by 2 bases and V by 5 bases; bases with no gene match: 6. The CDR3 bases are TGTGCCAGCAGTTCTAGCGGAGGACCCTACGAGCAGTACTTC. It codes for CASSSSGGPYEQYF.

This clone has more than one count but fewer than ten. This chain connects TRBV18 to TRBJ2-7; D call uncertain. Between the trimmed V and J ends, which lost 2 bases and 5 bases, there was a span of 13 bases. This CDR3 contains 14 residues. Germline CDR1 is KGHSH and CDR2 is LQKENI. The CDR3 nucleotides are TGTGCCAGCTCACCAGGCAGCTGGGGTAACGAGCAGTACTTC. Translated, it gives CASSPGSWGNEQYF.

This sequence joins TRBV2 and TRBJ2-1; 10 nucleotides match TRBD2. This CDR3 comprises 15 residues. Per germline, CDR1 SNHLY and CDR2 FYNNEI. The V gene end was trimmed by 3 bases and the J gene end by 6 bases; junction bases not matched to a gene: 5. CDR3 residues: CASSDKSGRANEQFF. The CDR3 coding sequence is TGTGCCAGCAGTGATAAGAGCGGGAGGGCCAATGAGCAGTTCTTC.

The chain couples TRBV28 to TRBJ1-2; a possible D gene is TRBD1 (5 bases). The CDR3 is made up of 14 amino acids. Germline CDR1 and CDR2: MDHEN and SYDVKM. V shed 7 bases and J shed 2 bases, with 14 bases lying between them. The CDR3 bases are TGTGCCAGCACCCCCGGGGGGGGAAACTATGGCTACACCTTC. Translation gives CASTPGGGNYGYTF.

The chain links TRBV19 to TRBJ1-3; the D gene is possibly TRBD1 (6 bases). Germline values: CDR1 LNHDA, CDR2 SQIVND (reference sequence). The CDR3 runs 17 residues. V lost 4 bases, J lost 2 bases, and 18 bases lay in between. CDR3 in amino acids: CASSSLRQGNPGNTIYF. The CDR3, as DNA: TGTGCCAGTAGTAGCCTCCGGCAGGGGAATCCTGGAAACACCATATATTTT.